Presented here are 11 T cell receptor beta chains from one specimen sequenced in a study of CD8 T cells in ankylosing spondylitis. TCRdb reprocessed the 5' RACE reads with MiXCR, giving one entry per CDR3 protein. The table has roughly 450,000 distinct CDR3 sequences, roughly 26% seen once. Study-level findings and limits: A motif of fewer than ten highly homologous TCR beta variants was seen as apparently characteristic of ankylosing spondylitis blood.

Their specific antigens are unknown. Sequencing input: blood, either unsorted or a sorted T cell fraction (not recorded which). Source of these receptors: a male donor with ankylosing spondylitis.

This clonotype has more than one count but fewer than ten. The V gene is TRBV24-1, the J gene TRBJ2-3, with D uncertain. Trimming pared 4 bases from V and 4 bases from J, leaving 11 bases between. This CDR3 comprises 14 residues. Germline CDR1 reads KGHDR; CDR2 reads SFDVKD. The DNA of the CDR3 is TGTGCCACCAGTGAATCGGACGTCGCAGATACGCAGTATTTT. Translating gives CATSESDVADTQYF.

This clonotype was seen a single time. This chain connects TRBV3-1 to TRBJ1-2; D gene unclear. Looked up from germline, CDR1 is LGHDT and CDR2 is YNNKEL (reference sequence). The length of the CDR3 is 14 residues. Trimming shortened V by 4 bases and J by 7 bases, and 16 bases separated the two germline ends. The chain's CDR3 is CASSRSQGPRGYTF. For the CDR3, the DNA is TGTGCCAGCAGCCGATCCCAAGGTCCGCGTGGCTACACCTTC.

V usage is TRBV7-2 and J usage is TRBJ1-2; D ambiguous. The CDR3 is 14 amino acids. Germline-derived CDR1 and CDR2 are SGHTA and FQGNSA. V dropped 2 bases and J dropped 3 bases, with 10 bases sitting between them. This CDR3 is CASSLRTADYGYTF. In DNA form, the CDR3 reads TGTGCCAGCAGCTTAAGGACTGCCGACTATGGCTACACCTTC. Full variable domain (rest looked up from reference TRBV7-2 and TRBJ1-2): GAGVSQSPSNKVTEKGKDVELRCDPISGHTALYWYRQSLGQGLEFLIYFQGNSAPDKSGLPSDRFSAERTGGSVSTLTIQRTQQEDSAVYLCASSLRTADYGYTFGSGTRLTVV.

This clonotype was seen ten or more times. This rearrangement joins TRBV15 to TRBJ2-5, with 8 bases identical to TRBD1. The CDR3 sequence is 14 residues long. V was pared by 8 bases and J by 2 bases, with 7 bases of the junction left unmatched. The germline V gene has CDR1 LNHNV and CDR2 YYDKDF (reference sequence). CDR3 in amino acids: CATEQGDSQETQYF. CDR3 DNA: TGTGCCACCGAACAGGGGGACTCTCAAGAGACCCAGTACTTC.

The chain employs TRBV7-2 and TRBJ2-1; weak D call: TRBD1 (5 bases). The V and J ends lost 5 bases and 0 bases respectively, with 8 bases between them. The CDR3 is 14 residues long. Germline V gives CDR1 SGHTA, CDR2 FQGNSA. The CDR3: CASSIDSSYNEQFF. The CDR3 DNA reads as TGTGCCAGCAGCATCGACAGCTCCTACAATGAGCAGTTCTTC.

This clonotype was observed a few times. CDR3 in DNA: TGTGCCAGCAGCCCACTCCTGGGCGGCGGGAGGACAGATACGCAGTATTTT. Translated: CASSPLLGGGRTDTQYF. The chain employs TRBV4-2 and TRBJ2-3, with 8 bases that match TRBD2. After removal of 4 bases from V and 3 bases from J, the junction contained 12 bases not matched to a gene. CDR1 is LGHNA, CDR2 YNFKEQ, per germline. The CDR3 length is 17 residues.

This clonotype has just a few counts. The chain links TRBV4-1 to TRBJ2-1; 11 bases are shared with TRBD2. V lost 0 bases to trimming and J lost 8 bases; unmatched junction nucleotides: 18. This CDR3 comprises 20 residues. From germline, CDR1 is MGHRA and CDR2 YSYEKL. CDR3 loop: CASSQDGRLAGRAFVDEQFF. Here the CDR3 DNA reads TGCGCCAGCAGCCAAGATGGGAGACTAGCGGGAAGAGCCTTTGTTGATGAGCAGTTCTTC.

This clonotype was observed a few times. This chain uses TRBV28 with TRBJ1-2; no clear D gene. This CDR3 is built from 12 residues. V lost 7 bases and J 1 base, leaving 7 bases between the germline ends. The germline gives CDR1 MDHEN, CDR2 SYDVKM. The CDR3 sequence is CASTGRNYGYTF. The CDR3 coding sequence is TGTGCCAGCACCGGGCGTAACTATGGCTACACCTTC.

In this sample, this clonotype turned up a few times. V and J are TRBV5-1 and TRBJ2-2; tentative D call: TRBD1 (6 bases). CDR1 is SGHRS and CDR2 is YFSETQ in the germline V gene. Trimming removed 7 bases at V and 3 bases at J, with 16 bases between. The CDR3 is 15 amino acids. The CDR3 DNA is TGCGCCAGCCATGCTGGGAACAGGGACACCGGGGAGCTGTTTTTT. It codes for CASHAGNRDTGELFF.

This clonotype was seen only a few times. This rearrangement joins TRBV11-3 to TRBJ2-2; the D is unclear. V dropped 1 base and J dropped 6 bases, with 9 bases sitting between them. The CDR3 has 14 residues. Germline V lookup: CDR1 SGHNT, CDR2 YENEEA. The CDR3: CASSLASVAGELFF. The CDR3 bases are TGTGCCAGCAGCTTAGCGTCTGTGGCCGGGGAGCTGTTTTTT.

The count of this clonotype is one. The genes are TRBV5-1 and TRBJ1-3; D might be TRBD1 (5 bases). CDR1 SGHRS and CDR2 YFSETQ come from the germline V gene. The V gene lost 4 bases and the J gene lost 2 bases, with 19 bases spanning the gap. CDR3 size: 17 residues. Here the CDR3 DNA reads TGCGCCAGCAGCGGCCCGGTCGGGGGGGGACCTGGAAACACCATATATTTT. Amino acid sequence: CASSGPVGGGPGNTIYF. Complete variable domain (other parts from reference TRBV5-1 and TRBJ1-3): KAGVTQTPRYLIKTRGQQVTLSCSPISGHRSVSWYQQTPGQGLQFLFEYFSETQRNKGNFPGRFSGRQFSNSRSEMNVSTLELGDSALYLCASSGPVGGGPGNTIYFGEGSWLTVV.